Described below is a single T cell receptor (beta chain) sequence and its context. Study members were between roughly 18 and 100 years old and lived in around 24 US regions. Membership in each cohort depended on participant-reported clinical history. V shed 0 bases and J shed 10 bases, with 10 bases lying between them. The CDR3 has 14 amino acids. CDR1 ENHRY and CDR2 SYGVKD come from the germline V gene. The record originates from a study of blood T cell repertoires in COVID-19. Overall study: Donors in the United States, Italy and Spain gave samples during acute or convalescent COVID-19.

TCRdb's copy holds only in-frame clones and misses some; the assay was immunoSEQ multiplex PCR. Of over 300,000 clones in the sample, 88% were seen once. What was sequenced was PBMCs or T cells enriched from blood (not recorded which). The chain joins TRBV10-3 to TRBJ1-6; D is unresolved. This TCR was recovered from a woman younger than 45 with acute COVID-19. CDR3 region: CAISESVVMSPLHF. CDR3 nucleotides: TGTGCCATCAGTGAGTCGGTAGTAATGTCACCCCTCCACTTT.